These T cell receptor beta chains were read from a single sample in a study of blood T cell repertoires in COVID-19. Produced via immunoSEQ multiplex PCR; TCRdb's table is partial and in-frame only. The sample has 35,000 to 45,000 clones, 85% seen once. Input material: peripheral blood. The receptors derive from a woman between 70 and 85 years old in a cohort sampled during active COVID-19. The CDR3 runs from the conserved cysteine through the conserved F or W. The D gene is left open where the match is weak. The size entry is marked missing in some rows and otherwise reads once, few, many or a size class.

v_gene	d_gene	j_gene	abundance	CDR3nt	CDR3aa
TRBV21-1	NA	TRBJ1-5	NA	TGTGCCAGCAGCAAAAGGGGCTTGGGCAATCAGCCCCAGCATTTT	CASSKRGLGNQPQHF
TRBV6-5	NA	TRBJ1-5	NA	TGTGCCAGCACCAACAGGGTTGGGCAGCCCCAGCATTTT	CASTNRVGQPQHF
TRBV5-1	NA	TRBJ2-3	NA	TGCGCCAGCAGCCCTGGCAGGGGTGCAGATACGCAGTATTTT	CASSPGRGADTQYF
TRBV5-1	TRBD2	TRBJ2-7	NA	TGCGCCAGCAGCCTACTAGCGGAATTGGCCTACGAGCAGTACTTC	CASSLLAELAYEQYF
TRBV28	NA	TRBJ1-4	NA	TGTGCCAGCGGCTTGGACGGGGTGAATGAAAAACTGTTTTTT	CASGLDGVNEKLFF
TRBV27	NA	TRBJ2-3	NA	TGTGCCAGCAGTATCCAACAGGGACGGGCAGATACGCAGTATTTT	CASSIQQGRADTQYF
TRBV6-5	TRBD2	TRBJ2-4	NA	TGTGCCAGCCAGACTAGCGGGACACGCATTCAGTACTTC	CASQTSGTRIQYF
TRBV6-5	NA	TRBJ1-2	NA	TGTGCCAGCACCCAAGGGGGAGTCAGAGGCTACACCTTC	CASTQGGVRGYTF
TRBV19	TRBD2	TRBJ2-3	NA	TGTGCCAGTAGTGTCGGGACTAGGGGTACAGATACGCAGTATTTT	CASSVGTRGTDTQYF
TRBV5-1	TRBD1	TRBJ2-2	NA	TGCGCCAGCAGTCGGGACAGGGGAAACACCGGGGAGCTGTTTTTT	CASSRDRGNTGELFF
TRBV29-1	NA	TRBJ1-1	NA	TGCAGCGTGAGGGGGGGAGTGAACACTGAAGCTTTCTTT	CSVRGGVNTEAFF
TRBV6-5	NA	TRBJ1-5	NA	TGTGCCAGCAGCCGAACAGGTTTAGGCAATCAGCCCCAGCATTTT	CASSRTGLGNQPQHF
TRBV9	NA	TRBJ1-3	NA	TGTGCCAGCTCTCCTTCCAGGATAGACTCTGGAAACACCATATATTTT	CASSPSRIDSGNTIYF
TRBV5-1	NA	TRBJ1-2	NA	TGCGCCAGCAGCTTGTCTGAGTTCTATGGCTACACCTTC	CASSLSEFYGYTF
TRBV7-8	TRBD1	TRBJ1-5	NA	TGTGCCAGCAGCTTAAAGGACAGGTCCTATTCTAGCAATCAGCCCCAGCATTTT	CASSLKDRSYSSNQPQHF
TRBV5-1	NA	TRBJ2-7	NA	TGCGCCAGCAGCTTGGAGAGGTCCTACGAGCAGTACTTC	CASSLERSYEQYF
TRBV6-2/TRBV6-3	NA	TRBJ1-1	NA	TGTGCCAGCAGTTCCTGGGGGGGGAACACTGAAGCTTTCTTT	CASSSWGGNTEAFF
TRBV4-1	TRBD1	TRBJ2-5	NA	TGCGCCAGCAGCCAAGAGGTCGGGACAGCCGGAGGGACCCAGTACTTC	CASSQEVGTAGGTQYF
TRBV19	NA	TRBJ1-5	NA	TGTGCCAGTAGCAATAATCAGCCCCAGCATTTT	CASSNNQPQHF
TRBV19	NA	TRBJ2-7	NA	TGTGCCAGTAGTAGAGGGGGAGAGGGTTACTACGAGCAGTACTTC	CASSRGGEGYYEQYF
TRBV9	NA	TRBJ2-3	NA	TGTGCCAGCAGCGTAGGGCCAGGGGGACTAGTGGATACGCAGTATTTT	CASSVGPGGLVDTQYF
TRBV19	TRBD1	TRBJ2-1	many	TGTGCCAGTAGTTTCACAGGGACAGGGCCGGGTGAGCAGTTCTTC	CASSFTGTGPGEQFF
TRBV5-1	TRBD2	TRBJ2-7	NA	TGCGCCAGCAGCTTGGAGCGGGACCGTCGTGAGCAGTACTTC	CASSLERDRREQYF
TRBV7-6	TRBD2	TRBJ2-5	NA	TGTGCCAGCAGCTTAAGCGGGGTAGGAGAGACCCAGTACTTC	CASSLSGVGETQYF
TRBV6-9	NA	TRBJ2-1	NA	TGTGCCAGCAGTTCTAGGAGTGAGCAGTTCTTC	CASSSRSEQFF
TRBV7-2	TRBD2	TRBJ2-3	NA	TGTGCCAGCAGTTCGGAGGGATCGGGACTAGCCTCAGATACGCAGTATTTT	CASSSEGSGLASDTQYF
TRBV12-3/TRBV12-4	NA	TRBJ1-1	NA	TGTGCCAGCAGGTCGAGTCGGAACACTGAAGCTTTCTTT	CASRSSRNTEAFF
TRBV28	TRBD2	TRBJ2-1	once	TGTGCCAGCAGTTCCCCGGCTAGCGGGAGGGAGGGGTTCTTC	CASSSPASGREGFF
TRBV6-1	NA	TRBJ1-6	NA	TGTGCCAGCAGTGAAAGGGCAGGGGATTCACCCCTCCACTTT	CASSERAGDSPLHF
TRBV3-1/TRBV3-2	NA	TRBJ2-1	NA	TGTGCCAGCAGCCAAGTTCCGCAGGGTTACAATGAGCAGTTCTTC	CASSQVPQGYNEQFF
TRBV3-1/TRBV3-2	TRBD2	TRBJ2-1	NA	TGTGCCAGCAGCCAGAGCACTAGCGGGAGGATAAATGAGCAGTTCTTC	CASSQSTSGRINEQFF
TRBV5-4	NA	TRBJ2-2	NA	TGTGCCAGCAGCCGGGACTTCACCGGGGAGCTGTTTTTT	CASSRDFTGELFF